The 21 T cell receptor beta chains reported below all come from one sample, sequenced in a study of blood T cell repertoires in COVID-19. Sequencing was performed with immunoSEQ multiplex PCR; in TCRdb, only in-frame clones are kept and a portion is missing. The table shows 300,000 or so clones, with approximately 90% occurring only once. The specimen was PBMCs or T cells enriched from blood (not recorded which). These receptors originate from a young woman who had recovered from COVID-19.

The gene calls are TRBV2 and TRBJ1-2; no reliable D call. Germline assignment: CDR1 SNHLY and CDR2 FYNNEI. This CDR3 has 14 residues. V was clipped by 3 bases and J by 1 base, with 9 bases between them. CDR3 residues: CASSDKGGNYGYTF. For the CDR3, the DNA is TGTGCCAGCAGTGATAAAGGCGGTAACTATGGCTACACCTTC.

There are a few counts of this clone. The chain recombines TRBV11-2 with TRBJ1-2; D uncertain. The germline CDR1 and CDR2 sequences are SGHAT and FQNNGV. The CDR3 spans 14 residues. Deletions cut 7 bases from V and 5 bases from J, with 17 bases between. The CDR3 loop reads CASTPGMTSYGYTF. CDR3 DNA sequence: TGTGCCAGCACCCCGGGGATGACTAGTTATGGCTACACCTTC.

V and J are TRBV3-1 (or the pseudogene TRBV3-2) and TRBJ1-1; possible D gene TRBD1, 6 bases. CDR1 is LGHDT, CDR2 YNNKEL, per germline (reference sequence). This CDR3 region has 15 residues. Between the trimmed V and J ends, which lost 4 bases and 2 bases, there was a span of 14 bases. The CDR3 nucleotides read TGTGCCAGCAGCCCTGAACGGGGGGCAAACACTGAAGCTTTCTTT. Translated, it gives CASSPERGANTEAFF.

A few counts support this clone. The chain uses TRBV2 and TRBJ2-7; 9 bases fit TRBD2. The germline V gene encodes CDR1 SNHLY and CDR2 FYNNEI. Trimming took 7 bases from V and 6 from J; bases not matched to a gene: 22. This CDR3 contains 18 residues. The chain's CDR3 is CASTPRGLAGTPIREQYF. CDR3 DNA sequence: TGTGCCAGCACCCCCAGAGGGCTAGCGGGAACCCCAATACGCGAGCAGTACTTC. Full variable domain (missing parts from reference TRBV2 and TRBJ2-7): EPEVTQTPSHQVTQMGQEVILRCVPISNHLYFYWYRQILGQKVEFLVSFYNNEISEKSEIFDDQFSVERPDGSNFTLKIRSTKLEDSAMYFCASTPRGLAGTPIREQYFGPGTRLTVT.

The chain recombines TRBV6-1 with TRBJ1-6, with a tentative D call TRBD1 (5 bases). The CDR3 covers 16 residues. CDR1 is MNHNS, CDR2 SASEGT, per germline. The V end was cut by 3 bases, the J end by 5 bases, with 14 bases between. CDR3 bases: TGTGCCAGCAGTGACCAAGGGCAGGACAATAATTCACCCCTCCACTTT. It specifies CASSDQGQDNNSPLHF.

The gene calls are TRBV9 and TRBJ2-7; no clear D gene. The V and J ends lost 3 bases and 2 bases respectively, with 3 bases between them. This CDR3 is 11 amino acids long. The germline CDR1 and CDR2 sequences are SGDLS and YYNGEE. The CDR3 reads CASSDTYEQYF. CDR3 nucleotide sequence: TGTGCCAGCAGCGATACCTACGAGCAGTACTTC.

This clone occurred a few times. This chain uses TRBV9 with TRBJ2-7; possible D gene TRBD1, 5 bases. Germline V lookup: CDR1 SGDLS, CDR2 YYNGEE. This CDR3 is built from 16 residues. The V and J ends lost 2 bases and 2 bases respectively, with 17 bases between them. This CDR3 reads CASSVLDTTLTYEQYF. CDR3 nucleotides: TGTGCCAGCAGCGTCTTGGACACGACCCTTACCTACGAGCAGTACTTC.

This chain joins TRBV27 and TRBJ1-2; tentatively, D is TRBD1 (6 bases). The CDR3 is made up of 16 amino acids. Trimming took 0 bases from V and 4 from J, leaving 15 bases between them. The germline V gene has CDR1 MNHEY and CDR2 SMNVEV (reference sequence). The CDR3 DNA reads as TGTGCCAGCAGTTTATCGGCCAGGGGAACTGGCTATGGCTACACCTTC. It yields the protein CASSLSARGTGYGYTF.

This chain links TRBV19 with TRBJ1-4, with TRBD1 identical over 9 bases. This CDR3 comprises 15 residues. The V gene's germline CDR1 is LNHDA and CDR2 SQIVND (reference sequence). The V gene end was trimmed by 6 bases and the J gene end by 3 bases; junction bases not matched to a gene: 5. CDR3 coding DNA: TGTGCCAGTAGCCCCGGGACAGGGTCTAATGAAAAACTGTTTTTT. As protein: CASSPGTGSNEKLFF.

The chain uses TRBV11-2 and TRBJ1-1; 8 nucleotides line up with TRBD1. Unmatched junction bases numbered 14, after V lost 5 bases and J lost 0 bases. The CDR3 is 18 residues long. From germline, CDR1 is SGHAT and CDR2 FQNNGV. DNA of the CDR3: TGTGCCAGCAGCCAAGACAGGGGCCGCGTGGGGTTGAACACTGAAGCTTTCTTT. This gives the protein CASSQDRGRVGLNTEAFF.

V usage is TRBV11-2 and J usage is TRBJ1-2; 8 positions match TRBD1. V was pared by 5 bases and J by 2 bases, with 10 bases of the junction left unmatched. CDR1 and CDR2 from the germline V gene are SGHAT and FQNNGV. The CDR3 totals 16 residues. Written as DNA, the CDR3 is TGTGCCAGCAGCAGCCTTTGGGACAGGAAGAACTATGGCTACACCTTC. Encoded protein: CASSSLWDRKNYGYTF.

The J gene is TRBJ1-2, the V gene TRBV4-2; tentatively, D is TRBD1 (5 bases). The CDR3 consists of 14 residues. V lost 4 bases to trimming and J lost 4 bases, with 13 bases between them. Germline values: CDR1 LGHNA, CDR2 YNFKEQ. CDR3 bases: TGTGCCAGCAGCCGACCCGGGACTCTCTATGGCTACACCTTC. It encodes CASSRPGTLYGYTF.

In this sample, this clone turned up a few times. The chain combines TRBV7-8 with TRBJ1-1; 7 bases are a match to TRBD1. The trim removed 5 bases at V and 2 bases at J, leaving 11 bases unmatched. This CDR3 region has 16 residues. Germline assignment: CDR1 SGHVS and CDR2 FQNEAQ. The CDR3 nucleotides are TGTGCCAGCAGCCGCACGCAGGGGGATCTTAACACTGAAGCTTTCTTT. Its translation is CASSRTQGDLNTEAFF.

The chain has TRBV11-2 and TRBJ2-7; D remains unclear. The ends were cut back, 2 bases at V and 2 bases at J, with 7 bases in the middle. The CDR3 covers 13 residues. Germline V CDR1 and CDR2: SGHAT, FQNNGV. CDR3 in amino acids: CASSLQRPYEQYF. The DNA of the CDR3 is TGTGCCAGCAGCTTACAGCGTCCCTACGAGCAGTACTTC.

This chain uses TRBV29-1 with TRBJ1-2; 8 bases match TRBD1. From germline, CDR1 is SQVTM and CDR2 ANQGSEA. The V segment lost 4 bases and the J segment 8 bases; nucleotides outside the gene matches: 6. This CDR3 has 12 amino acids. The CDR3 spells CSVGQGAEGYTF. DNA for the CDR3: TGCAGCGTTGGGCAGGGGGCGGAAGGCTACACCTTC.

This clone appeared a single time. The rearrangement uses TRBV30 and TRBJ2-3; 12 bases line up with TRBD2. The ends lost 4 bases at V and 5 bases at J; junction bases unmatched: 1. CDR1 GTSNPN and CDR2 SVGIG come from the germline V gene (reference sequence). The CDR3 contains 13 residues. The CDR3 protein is CAWMGLAGDTQYF. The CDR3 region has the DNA TGTGCCTGGATGGGACTAGCGGGAGATACGCAGTATTTT.

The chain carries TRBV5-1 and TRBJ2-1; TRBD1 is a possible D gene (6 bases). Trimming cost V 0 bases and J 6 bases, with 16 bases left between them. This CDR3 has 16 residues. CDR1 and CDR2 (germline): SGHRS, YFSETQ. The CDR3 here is CASSLDGGGYSNEQFF. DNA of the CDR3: TGCGCCAGCAGCTTGGATGGGGGCGGGTATAGCAATGAGCAGTTCTTC.

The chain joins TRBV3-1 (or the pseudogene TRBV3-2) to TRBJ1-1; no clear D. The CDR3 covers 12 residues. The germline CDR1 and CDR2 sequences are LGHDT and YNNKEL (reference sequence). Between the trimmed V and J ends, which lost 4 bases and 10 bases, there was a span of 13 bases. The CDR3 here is CASSPRGLRAFF. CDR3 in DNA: TGTGCCAGCAGCCCGCGAGGCCTTAGAGCTTTCTTT.

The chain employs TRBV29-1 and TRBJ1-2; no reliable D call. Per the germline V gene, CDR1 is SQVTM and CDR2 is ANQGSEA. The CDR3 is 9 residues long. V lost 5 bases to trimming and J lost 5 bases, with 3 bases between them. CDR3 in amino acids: CSVTYGYTF. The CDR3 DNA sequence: TGCAGCGTTACATATGGCTACACCTTC.

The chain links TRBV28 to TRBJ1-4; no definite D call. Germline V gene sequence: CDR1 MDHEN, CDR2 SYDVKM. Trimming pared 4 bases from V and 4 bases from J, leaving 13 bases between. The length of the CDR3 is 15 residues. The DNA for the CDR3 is TGTGCCAGCAGTTCGGGAGGCGGGCATAATGAAAAACTGTTTTTT. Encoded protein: CASSSGGGHNEKLFF.

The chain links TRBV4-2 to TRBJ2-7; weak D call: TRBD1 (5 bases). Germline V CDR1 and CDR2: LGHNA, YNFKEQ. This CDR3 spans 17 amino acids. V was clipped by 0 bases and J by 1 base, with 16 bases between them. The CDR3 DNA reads TGTGCCAGCAGCCAAGATCTAGGCGACAGATTTTCCTACGAGCAGTACTTC. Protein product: CASSQDLGDRFSYEQYF.